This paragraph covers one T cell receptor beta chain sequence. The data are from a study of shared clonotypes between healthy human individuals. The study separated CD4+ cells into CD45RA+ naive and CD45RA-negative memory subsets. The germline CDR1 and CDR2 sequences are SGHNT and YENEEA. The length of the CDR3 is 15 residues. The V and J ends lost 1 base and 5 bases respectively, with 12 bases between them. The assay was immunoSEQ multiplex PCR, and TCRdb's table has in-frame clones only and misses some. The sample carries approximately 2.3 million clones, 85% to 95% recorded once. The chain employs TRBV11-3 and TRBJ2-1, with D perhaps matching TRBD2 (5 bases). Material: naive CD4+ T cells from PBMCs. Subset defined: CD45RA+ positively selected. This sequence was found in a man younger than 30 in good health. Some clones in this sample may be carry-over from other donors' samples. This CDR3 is CASSLGLFSNNEQFF. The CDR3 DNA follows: TGTGCCAGCAGCTTAGGACTATTTTCTAACAATGAGCAGTTCTTC.